This T cell receptor beta chain appears in the sequencing data of a study of cytomegalovirus exposure and HLA in healthy donors. This CDR3 is 13 amino acids long. After removal of 5 bases from V and 6 bases from J, the junction contained 4 bases not matched to a gene. Germline-derived CDR1 and CDR2 are MNHEY and SVGAGI. The PCR ran on 60 Vbeta and 13 Jbeta primers. Profiling relied on immunoSEQ multiplex PCR, and the TCRdb table lists in-frame clones only, not all of them. The sample lists approximately 160,000 clones, roughly 77% seen once, with 4% to 5.5% in the top ten. Healthy bone marrow donors made up the donors. Donors sampled were nominally healthy, though unrecorded immune exposures were likely. Findings and limits, study-wide: As was reported, the HLA-A and HLA-B alleles of most subjects were accurately predicted from TCR beta sequences.

Note on this clone: The antigen is not known.

The TCR was taken from a male donor in good health and CMV-seronegative. The sample was PBMCs. The genes are TRBV6-5 and TRBJ1-5, with 7 positions matching TRBD1. The CDR3 nucleotides are TGTGCCAGCAGTACGACAGGGACTCAGCCCCAGCATTTT. Translation gives CASSTTGTQPQHF.